What follows are 12 T cell receptor beta chains derived from one specimen sequenced in a study of shared clonotypes between healthy human individuals. Sequencing was performed with immunoSEQ multiplex PCR; in TCRdb, only in-frame clones are kept and a portion is missing. The sample includes 2 million or so clones, roughly 95% of them seen just once. Naive CD8 isolation took CD45RO-negative cells positively selected for CCR7 and excluded terminally differentiated effector memory CD45RA+ cells. The sequenced material came from naive CD8+ T cells sorted from blood. The receptors were gathered from a man between 18 and 35 years old in good health.

For this clone: This specimen includes other DNA sequences encoding the same CDR3. The chain links TRBV4-1 to TRBJ2-7; TRBD1 matches 7 bases. This CDR3 has 15 amino acids. The ends lost 1 base at V and 0 bases at J; junction bases unmatched: 3. CDR1 and CDR2 from the germline V gene are MGHRA and YSYEKL. Written as DNA, the CDR3 is TGCGCCAGCAGCCAAGTTCGGGACAGCTCCTACGAGCAGTACTTC. This sequence encodes CASSQVRDSSYEQYF.

About this clone: A junction end diverges from the germline sequence, so it may reflect a read error. Within the sample, other DNA sequences also encode this same CDR3. The chain links TRBV15 to TRBJ1-1, with D perhaps TRBD1 (6 bases). The CDR3 spans 14 residues. Germline V CDR1 and CDR2: LNHNV, YYDKDF (reference sequence). The CDR3: CATSREQGNTEAFF. The CDR3 coding sequence is TGCGCCACCAGCAGAGAACAGGGGAACACTGAAGCTTTCTTT. Full variable domain (remainder filled in from reference TRBV15 and TRBJ1-1): DAMVIQNPRYQVTQFGKPVTLSCSQTLNHNVMYWYQQKSSQAPKLLFHYYDKDFNNEADTPDNFQSRRPNTSFCFLDIRSPGLGDTAMYLCATSREQGNTEAFFGQGTRLTVV.

The V and J genes are TRBV5-6 and TRBJ2-5; 9 nucleotides align to TRBD1. Germline V gene lookup returns CDR1 SGHDT and CDR2 YYEEEE. V gave up 2 bases and J gave up 3 bases; unmatched junction bases: 2. The CDR3 covers 14 residues. The CDR3 DNA follows: TGTGCCAGCAGCTTCGGGACAGGGAAAGAGACCCAGTACTTC. It is translated as CASSFGTGKETQYF.

The CDR3 nucleotides read TGTGCCAGCAGCTTAGTGCTAGCGGGAGCTGTTTACGAGCAGTACTTC. Translating it yields CASSLVLAGAVYEQYF. This sequence joins TRBV7-2 and TRBJ2-7, with 10 positions matching TRBD2. Germline CDR1 SGHTA, CDR2 FQGNSA. The ends lost 1 base at V and 4 bases at J; junction bases unmatched: 7. The CDR3 has 16 amino acids.

A remark on this clone: This specimen includes other DNA sequences encoding the same CDR3. This sequence joins TRBV5-1 and TRBJ1-1; maybe TRBD1 (5 bases). CDR3 length: 12 amino acids. The germline V and J ends were trimmed by 4 bases and 4 bases, with 8 bases remaining between them. Germline CDR1 reads SGHRS; CDR2 reads YFSETQ. The CDR3 is CASSPQGTEAFF. The CDR3 bases are TGCGCCAGCAGCCCCCAGGGCACTGAAGCTTTCTTT. Based on the CDR3 plus reference TRBV5-1 and TRBJ1-1, the full variable domain is KAGVTQTPRYLIKTRGQQVTLSCSPISGHRSVSWYQQTPGQGLQFLFEYFSETQRNKGNFPGRFSGRQFSNSRSEMNVSTLELGDSALYLCASSPQGTEAFFGQGTRLTVV.

Notes on this clone: Other nucleotide sequences from this sample produce the same CDR3. This chain joins TRBV7-9 and TRBJ1-6, with unresolved D. CDR1 and CDR2 (germline): SEHNR, FQNEAQ (reference sequence). V dropped 5 bases and J dropped 7 bases, with 3 bases sitting between them. The CDR3 loop spans 11 amino acids. CDR3 residues: CASSLNSPLHF. CDR3 DNA sequence: TGTGCCAGCAGCCTGAATTCACCCCTCCACTTT. The whole variable domain, filled in from reference TRBV7-9 and TRBJ1-6, reads DTGVSQNPRHKITKRGQNVTFRCDPISEHNRLYWYRQTLGQGPEFLTYFQNEAQLEKSRLLSDRFSAERPKGSFSTLEIQRTEQGDSAMYLCASSLNSPLHFGNGTRLTVT.

The CDR3 spells CASSLVLAGPYEQYF. CDR3 in DNA: TGTGCCAGCAGCTTGGTTCTAGCGGGGCCCTACGAGCAGTACTTC. This chain joins TRBV5-8 and TRBJ2-7, with 9 positions matching TRBD2. J gave up 2 bases and V 0 bases, and 3 bases lay outside the gene matches. The CDR3 is made up of 15 amino acids. The germline V gene encodes CDR1 SGHTS and CDR2 YDEGEE.

The chain is built from TRBV28 and TRBJ1-5, with 10 bases fitting TRBD1. Germline assignment: CDR1 MDHEN and CDR2 SYDVKM. The CDR3 has 15 amino acids. The ends lost 4 bases at V and 1 base at J; junction bases unmatched: 1. CDR3 region: CASSWDRGSNQPQHF. DNA for the CDR3: TGTGCCAGCAGTTGGGACAGGGGAAGCAATCAGCCCCAGCATTTT. Variable domain in full (rest from reference TRBV28 and TRBJ1-5): DVKVTQSSRYLVKRTGEKVFLECVQDMDHENMFWYRQDPGLGLRLIYFSYDVKMKEKGDIPEGYSVSREKKERFSLILESASTNQTSMYLCASSWDRGSNQPQHFGDGTRLSIL.

The chain carries TRBV4-1 and TRBJ2-7, with 7 bases aligning to TRBD2. The V gene end was trimmed by 3 bases and the J gene end by 1 base; junction bases not matched to a gene: 3. The CDR3 is 14 residues long. Germline values: CDR1 MGHRA, CDR2 YSYEKL. The CDR3 region has the DNA TGCGCCAGCAGCCACGCCGGGAGGTCCTACGAGCAGTACTTC. Translation gives CASSHAGRSYEQYF.

The V and J genes are TRBV10-1 and TRBJ1-2; D uncertain. V lost 6 bases to trimming and J lost 8 bases, with 16 bases between them. The length of the CDR3 is 13 residues. Per the germline V gene, CDR1 is WNHNN and CDR2 is SYGVQD (reference sequence). The CDR3 DNA reads as TGCGCCAGCAGGTGCCGGCACGTTGGGGGCTACACCTTC. It translates to CASRCRHVGGYTF.

The J gene is TRBJ1-1, the V gene TRBV7-2, with 8 positions matching TRBD1. From germline, CDR1 is SGHTA and CDR2 FQGNSA. The CDR3 length is 13 residues. V trimming: 5 bases; J trimming: 6 bases; junction bases outside the gene matches: 5. This chain's CDR3 is CASSPDRAAEAFF. In nucleotides, the CDR3 is TGTGCCAGCAGCCCGGACAGGGCAGCTGAAGCTTTCTTT.

V gene TRBV9 combines with J gene TRBJ1-6; D remains unclear. The germline V gene has CDR1 SGDLS and CDR2 YYNGEE. V lost 3 bases to trimming and J lost 14 bases, with 6 bases between them. CDR3 length: 10 residues. DNA for the CDR3: TGTGCCAGCAGCGGACTCACCCTCCACTTT. Translated, it gives CASSGLTLHF.